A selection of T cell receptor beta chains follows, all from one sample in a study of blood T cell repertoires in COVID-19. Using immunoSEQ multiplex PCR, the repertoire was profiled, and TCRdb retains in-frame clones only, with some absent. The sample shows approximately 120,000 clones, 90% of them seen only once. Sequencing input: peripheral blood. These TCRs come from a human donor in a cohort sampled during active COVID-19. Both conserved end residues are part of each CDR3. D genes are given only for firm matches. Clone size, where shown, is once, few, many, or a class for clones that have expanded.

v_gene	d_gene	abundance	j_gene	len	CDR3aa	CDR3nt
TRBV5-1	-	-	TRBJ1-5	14	CASSLDGQNQPQHF	TGCGCCAGCAGCTTGGACGGACAAAATCAGCCCCAGCATTTT
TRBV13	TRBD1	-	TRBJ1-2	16	CASSEGQGDSSIVYTF	TGTGCCAGCAGCGAAGGACAGGGGGACTCTTCTATTGTCTACACCTTC
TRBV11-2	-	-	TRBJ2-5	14	CASSLGGGQETQYF	TGTGCCAGCAGCTTAGGCGGAGGCCAAGAGACCCAGTACTTC
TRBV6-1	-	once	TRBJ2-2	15	CASSDRGANTGELFF	TGTGCCAGCAGTGACAGGGGCGCGAACACCGGGGAGCTGTTTTTT
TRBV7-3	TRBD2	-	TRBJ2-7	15	CASSLTAGGPYEQYF	TGTGCCAGCAGCTTAACAGCGGGAGGGCCCTACGAGCAGTACTTC
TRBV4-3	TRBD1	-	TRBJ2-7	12	CASSQETGEQYF	TGCGCCAGCAGCCAAGAGACAGGGGAGCAGTACTTC
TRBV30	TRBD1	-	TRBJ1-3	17	CAWRRTYKGAPRNTIYF	TGTGCCTGGAGAAGAACTTATAAGGGGGCGCCGAGAAACACCATATATTTT
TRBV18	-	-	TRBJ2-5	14	CASSPPMSQETQYF	TGTGCCAGCTCACCACCGATGAGCCAAGAGACCCAGTACTTC
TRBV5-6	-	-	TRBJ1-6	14	CASTQAGGMAPLHF	TGTGCCAGCACCCAGGCAGGAGGTATGGCACCCCTCCACTTT
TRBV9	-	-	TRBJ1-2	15	CASSVVSEGRGGYTF	TGTGCCAGCAGCGTAGTATCTGAAGGGCGGGGTGGCTACACCTTC